The 15 T cell receptor beta chains in this list originate from one sample, sequenced in a study of identical twins. TCRdb re-called the 5' RACE reads with MiXCR, one entry per CDR3 protein. The sample has 200,000 to 250,000 distinct CDR3 sequences, 7.5% seen once. The same specimen was also included in a second study, on yellow fever vaccine responses in identical twins.

The sequenced sample was CD8+ T cells sorted from blood. The receptors originated from a woman under 30 in good health.

This clonotype was counted between two and nine times. V gene TRBV12-3 or TRBV12-4 combines with J gene TRBJ2-6; the D is unclear. V gave up 3 bases and J gave up 4 bases, with 7 bases separating them. This CDR3 is 14 amino acids long. The CDR3: CASSFGPGANVLTF. CDR3 sequence (DNA): TGTGCCAGCAGTTTCGGTCCGGGGGCCAACGTCCTGACTTTC.

This clonotype was seen at least ten times. This chain's CDR3 is CASSLREAEAFF. The DNA of the CDR3 is TGTGCCAGCAGCCTCCGGGAGGCAGAAGCTTTCTTT. The chain links TRBV13 to TRBJ1-1; D not resolved. Trimming removed 5 bases from V and 8 bases from J, with 12 bases in between. The CDR3 length is 12 residues. Looked up from germline, CDR1 is PRHDT and CDR2 is FYEKMQ (reference sequence).

The table lists this clonotype with many counts. V gene TRBV7-9 combines with J gene TRBJ1-1, with D perhaps matching TRBD1 (5 bases). The V gene's germline CDR1 is SEHNR and CDR2 FQNEAQ (reference sequence). Trimming removed 3 bases from V and 7 bases from J, with 18 bases in between. This CDR3 has 15 amino acids. CDR3 sequence: CASSFSEGRAIEAFF. Here the CDR3 DNA reads TGTGCCAGCAGCTTCTCGGAGGGCAGGGCCATTGAAGCTTTCTTT. Supplemented by reference TRBV7-9 and TRBJ1-1, the full variable domain reads DTGVSQNPRHKITKRGQNVTFRCDPISEHNRLYWYRQTLGQGPEFLTYFQNEAQLEKSRLLSDRFSAERPKGSFSTLEIQRTEQGDSAMYLCASSFSEGRAIEAFFGQGTRLTVV.

This clonotype was counted only a few times. V usage is TRBV2 and J usage is TRBJ1-2; D ambiguous. Germline V gene lookup returns CDR1 SNHLY and CDR2 FYNNEI. V was trimmed by 1 base and J by 4 bases, leaving 13 bases between them. This CDR3 has 15 amino acids. The CDR3: CASSEDRSFLYGYTF. The CDR3 bases are TGTGCCAGCAGTGAAGACAGATCCTTCCTCTATGGCTACACCTTC. The entire variable domain, with the rest obtained from reference TRBV2 and TRBJ1-2, is as follows: EPEVTQTPSHQVTQMGQEVILRCVPISNHLYFYWYRQILGQKVEFLVSFYNNEISEKSEIFDDQFSVERPDGSNFTLKIRSTKLEDSAMYFCASSEDRSFLYGYTFGSGTRLTVV.

This chain connects TRBV5-1 to TRBJ2-1; 8 bases line up with TRBD2. CDR1 and CDR2 (germline): SGHRS, YFSETQ. The CDR3 loop spans 19 amino acids. The V gene end was trimmed by 1 base and the J gene end by 6 bases; junction bases not matched to a gene: 18. CDR3: CASSLRPQREWGALNEQFF. The CDR3 nucleotides read TGCGCCAGCAGCTTGCGACCCCAGCGGGAGTGGGGTGCGCTCAATGAGCAGTTCTTC.

This chain links TRBV28 with TRBJ2-3, with 8 bases identical to TRBD2. Germline CDR1 and CDR2: MDHEN and SYDVKM. This CDR3 comprises 16 residues. With 7 bases clipped from V and 3 bases from J, the junction kept 12 bases outside the gene matches. CDR3 bases: TGTGCCAGCACCCCCCGGGGGGGGAGGAGTACAGATACGCAGTATTTT. Translating it yields CASTPRGGRSTDTQYF.

The J gene is TRBJ2-2, the V gene TRBV3-1; 9 nucleotides match TRBD2. The CDR3 is 15 residues long. The germline CDR1 and CDR2 sequences are LGHDT and YNNKEL (reference sequence). V dropped 6 bases and J dropped 5; count of bases not matched to a gene: 7. Here the CDR3 reads CASSIAGEWTGELFF. The CDR3 DNA is TGTGCCAGCAGTATAGCGGGAGAGTGGACCGGGGAGCTGTTTTTT.

This clonotype showed up just a few times. The rearrangement uses TRBV3-1 and TRBJ1-4; D is unclear. V lost 1 base and J lost 2, with 14 bases in between. This CDR3 has 17 residues. From germline, CDR1 is LGHDT and CDR2 YNNKEL (reference sequence). The CDR3 nucleotides are TGTGCCAGCAGCCAAGTATCGTTTTTGGGCACTAATGAAAAACTGTTTTTT. Amino acids: CASSQVSFLGTNEKLFF.

The chain's CDR3 is CASSFSQKSYYGYTF. The CDR3 bases are TGTGCCAGCAGCTTTAGCCAGAAATCTTACTATGGCTACACCTTC. The rearrangement uses TRBV13 and TRBJ1-2; D gene unclear. The V and J ends lost 3 bases and 3 bases respectively, with 14 bases between them. Germline loops: CDR1 PRHDT, CDR2 FYEKMQ (reference sequence). This CDR3 has 15 residues.

The V and J genes are TRBV10-3 and TRBJ2-1; D gene ambiguous. The CDR3 runs 16 residues. Germline V gene data show CDR1 as ENHRY and CDR2 as SYGVKD. V lost 0 bases and J lost 4, with 13 bases in between. DNA of the CDR3: TGTGCCATCAGTGAGTCTGAGTTGGGAAATTACAATGAGCAGTTCTTC. Amino acids: CAISESELGNYNEQFF.

This chain joins TRBV28 and TRBJ2-5, with TRBD2 matching 10 bases. Germline CDR1 MDHEN, CDR2 SYDVKM. The junction had 14 bases not matched to a gene; V was cut back by 5 bases and J by 2 bases. The length of the CDR3 is 18 residues. CDR3 nucleotide sequence: TGTGCCAGCAGTAAACCTCTCCCTAGCGGGGGCCCACAAGAGACCCAGTACTTC. Its translation is CASSKPLPSGGPQETQYF.

The chain carries TRBV4-1 and TRBJ2-5; no reliable D call. This CDR3 has 15 amino acids. Germline V gene data show CDR1 as MGHRA and CDR2 as YSYEKL. Trimming removed 0 bases from V and 5 bases from J, with 13 bases in between. CDR3 DNA sequence: TGCGCCAGCAGCCAAGATCACTCCGACTCGGAGACCCAGTACTTC. Its protein product is CASSQDHSDSETQYF.

Concerning this clonotype: A much larger clonotype is one base distant, so this may be a read error. V gene TRBV4-1 combines with J gene TRBJ1-1; D gene uncertain. CDR1 and CDR2 (germline): MGHRA, YSYEKL. This CDR3 is built from 15 residues. Trimming left V 4 bases short and J 3 bases short, with 15 bases between. CDR3 sequence (DNA): TGCGCCAGCAGCCTAGATGTCTACGGGGACACTGAAGCTTTCTTT. Translated, it gives CASSLDVYGDTEAFF.

This clonotype was picked up a small number of times. The chain couples TRBV28 to TRBJ1-6, with D tentatively TRBD1 (6 bases). The germline V and J ends were trimmed by 6 bases and 7 bases, with 16 bases remaining between them. The CDR3 covers 15 residues. CDR1 is MDHEN, CDR2 SYDVKM, per germline. The chain's CDR3 is CASRIRDKANSPLHF. In DNA, the CDR3 is TGTGCCAGCAGAATTCGGGACAAGGCGAATTCACCCCTCCACTTT.

This chain uses TRBV11-2 with TRBJ2-7; D remains ambiguous. Deletions cut 1 base from V and 3 bases from J, with 7 bases between. This CDR3 has 13 residues. The V gene's germline CDR1 is SGHAT and CDR2 FQNNGV. The CDR3 nucleotides are TGTGCCAGCAGCTTAGGGGCAGACTACGAGCAGTACGTC. Translating gives CASSLGADYEQYV.